A selection of T cell receptor beta chains follows, all from one sample in a study of blood T cell repertoires in COVID-19. The repertoire was sequenced with immunoSEQ multiplex PCR; TCRdb's copy has only in-frame clones and lacks some. The sample gives about 280,000 clones, roughly 80% of which show up once; 7.5% to 10% is in the top ten. The sample consisted of peripheral blood. Source of these receptors: a woman in her forties or fifties who had recovered from COVID-19. Both conserved end residues are part of each CDR3. The D gene is left open where the match is weak. A row's size may be missing; if present it is once, few, many or a size class.

clone size	V gene	D gene	J gene	CDR3 protein	CDR3 DNA
NA	TRBV7-2	NA	TRBJ2-7	CASSLVRVGEQYF	TGTGCCAGCAGCTTAGTGAGGGTAGGGGAGCAGTACTTC
NA	TRBV28	NA	TRBJ1-4	CATKGAATNEKLFF	TGTGCCACCAAAGGGGCAGCAACTAATGAAAAACTGTTTTTT
NA	TRBV7-7	NA	TRBJ1-1	CASSPQGQSNTEAFF	TGTGCCAGCAGCCCACAAGGACAGTCGAACACTGAAGCTTTCTTT
NA	TRBV28	TRBD2	TRBJ2-5	CASTPSPSGRETQYF	TGTGCCAGCACCCCCTCGCCTAGCGGGAGGGAGACCCAGTACTTC
once	TRBV19	NA	TRBJ1-1	CATRWGGMNTEAFF	TGTGCCACCCGATGGGGGGGCATGAACACTGAAGCTTTCTTT
NA	TRBV28	NA	TRBJ1-6	CASSLDRNSPLHF	TGTGCCAGCAGTTTGGACAGAAATTCACCCCTCCACTTT
NA	TRBV19	NA	TRBJ1-5	CASSITPQKSNQPQHF	TGTGCCAGTAGTATAACCCCACAGAAATCCAATCAGCCCCAGCATTTT
NA	TRBV6-2/TRBV6-3	NA	TRBJ2-5	CASSYGLETQYF	TGTGCCAGCAGTTACGGGCTAGAGACCCAGTACTTC
NA	TRBV3-1/TRBV3-2	NA	TRBJ2-2	CASSPLGSTGELFF	TGTGCCAGCAGCCCACTGGGGAGCACCGGGGAGCTGTTTTTT
NA	TRBV30	TRBD2	TRBJ2-3	CAWSVVGGGTDTQYF	TGTGCCTGGAGTGTAGTGGGAGGGGGCACAGATACGCAGTATTTT
NA	TRBV5-1	TRBD1	TRBJ1-5	CASSLGLQGPDQPQHF	TGCGCCAGCAGCTTGGGACTACAGGGGCCGGATCAGCCCCAGCATTTT
NA	TRBV28	TRBD2	TRBJ2-7	CASSFLLAGGHYEQYF	TGTGCCAGCAGTTTTTTACTAGCGGGGGGGCACTACGAGCAGTACTTC
NA	TRBV7-7	TRBD2	TRBJ2-1	CASSSLAGAHEQFF	TGTGCCAGCAGCTCGCTAGCGGGGGCCCATGAGCAGTTCTTC
NA	TRBV10-3	TRBD1	TRBJ1-3	CAIRPGQGKGNTIYF	TGTGCCATCAGACCCGGACAGGGTAAAGGAAACACCATATATTTT
NA	TRBV5-6	NA	TRBJ2-5	CASSLIGSDQETQYF	TGTGCCAGCAGCTTGATCGGCAGCGACCAAGAGACCCAGTACTTC
NA	TRBV30	NA	TRBJ2-1	CAGSGDYNEQFF	TGTGCAGGGAGCGGTGATTACAATGAGCAGTTCTTC
few	TRBV28	NA	TRBJ1-5	CASSLVRGKGNQPQHF	TGTGCCAGCAGTTTAGTCCGGGGTAAGGGCAATCAGCCCCAGCATTTT
NA	TRBV11-1	NA	TRBJ1-1	CASQTVNTEAFF	TGTGCCAGCCAGACAGTTAACACTGAAGCTTTCTTT
NA	TRBV2	NA	TRBJ1-5	CASWGDNSNQPQHF	TGTGCCAGCTGGGGCGATAATAGCAATCAGCCCCAGCATTTT
NA	TRBV9	TRBD2	TRBJ2-3	CASSALAGVGTDTQYF	TGTGCCAGCAGCGCTTTAGCGGGAGTGGGCACAGATACGCAGTATTTT
NA	TRBV6-5	NA	TRBJ1-6	CASSYTQEPTLSPLHF	TGTGCCAGCAGTTACACCCAAGAGCCGACTCTTTCACCCCTCCACTTT
once	TRBV4-3	NA	TRBJ1-2	CASSQVANPYYGYTF	TGCGCCAGCAGCCAAGTTGCGAATCCGTACTATGGCTACACCTTC
NA	TRBV5-4	NA	TRBJ2-5	CASSLRNRQGTQYF	TGTGCCAGCAGCTTGAGGAACAGGCAAGGTACCCAGTACTTC
NA	TRBV6-5	NA	TRBJ1-5	CASSLTYLEPQHF	TGTGCCAGCAGTTTAACCTACCTCGAACCCCAGCATTTT
NA	TRBV5-4	NA	TRBJ2-1	CASSSGSGGAAEQFF	TGTGCCAGCAGCTCGGGTAGTGGGGGGGCCGCTGAGCAGTTCTTC
NA	TRBV12-3/TRBV12-4	NA	TRBJ2-7	CASSQDSYEQYF	TGTGCCAGCAGCCAGGACTCCTACGAGCAGTACTTC
once	TRBV4-3	TRBD1	TRBJ2-3	CASSLGQGTDTQYF	TGCGCCAGCAGCCTAGGACAGGGGACAGATACGCAGTATTTT
NA	TRBV6-5	TRBD2	TRBJ2-2	CASRKGLASTGELFF	TGTGCCAGCAGAAAAGGACTAGCGTCCACCGGGGAGCTGTTTTTT
NA	TRBV2	NA	TRBJ1-5	CASSGGSSNQPQHF	TGTGCCAGCAGTGGCGGCAGTAGCAATCAGCCCCAGCATTTT
once	TRBV7-2	NA	TRBJ2-1	CASSRLGQTAFYNEQFF	TGTGCCAGCAGCCGGCTGGGCCAGACAGCGTTTTACAATGAGCAGTTCTTC
NA	TRBV6-2/TRBV6-3	TRBD2	TRBJ2-1	CASSKSGREFF	TGTGCCAGCAGTAAGAGCGGGAGGGAGTTCTTC
NA	TRBV29-1	TRBD2	TRBJ2-7	CSVEDLTATSGIGEQYF	TGCAGCGTTGAAGATCTAACGGCGACTAGCGGGATCGGCGAGCAGTACTTC
NA	TRBV11-3	NA	TRBJ2-7	CASSLGLAREQYF	TGTGCCAGCAGCTTAGGGCTAGCAAGGGAGCAGTACTTC
NA	TRBV14	TRBD1	TRBJ1-3	CASSTTGVWRNTIYF	TGTGCCAGCAGTACTACAGGGGTATGGCGAAACACCATATATTTT
NA	TRBV11-1	TRBD1	TRBJ1-1	CASSPTGVGAFF	TGTGCCAGCAGCCCGACAGGGGTTGGGGCTTTCTTT
NA	TRBV5-1	NA	TRBJ2-2	CASSIGHTANTGELFF	TGCGCCAGCAGCATCGGACATACCGCGAACACCGGGGAGCTGTTTTTT
NA	TRBV19	NA	TRBJ2-1	CASSPPVQSSYNEQFF	TGTGCCAGTAGTCCCCCGGTCCAAAGCTCCTACAATGAGCAGTTCTTC
NA	TRBV28	NA	TRBJ2-7	CASSSDSPYEQYF	TGTGCCAGCAGTTCGGACAGTCCCTACGAGCAGTACTTC
NA	TRBV4-1	NA	TRBJ1-3	CASSHRDTHAAIYF	TGCGCCAGCAGCCACCGGGACACCCACGCCGCCATATATTTT
NA	TRBV6-5	NA	TRBJ2-5	CASSRTSVETQYF	TGTGCCAGCAGTCGAACCTCGGTAGAGACCCAGTACTTC
NA	TRBV4-2	NA	TRBJ1-1	CASSPPQTEFRDTEAFF	TGTGCCAGCAGCCCCCCTCAGACTGAATTCCGAGACACTGAAGCTTTCTTT
NA	TRBV14	TRBD2	TRBJ2-1	CASSQESWGLAVYNEQFF	TGTGCCAGCAGCCAAGAGAGTTGGGGACTAGCGGTCTACAATGAGCAGTTCTTC
NA	TRBV29-1	TRBD2	TRBJ2-5	CSVELLASGRQETQYF	TGCAGCGTTGAATTATTGGCTAGCGGGCGGCAAGAGACCCAGTACTTC
once	TRBV5-6	TRBD2	TRBJ2-1	CAIFLAGVGNEQFF	TGTGCCATCTTTCTAGCGGGAGTTGGGAATGAGCAGTTCTTC
NA	TRBV18	NA	TRBJ2-4	CASSPTRGRNIQYF	TGTGCCAGCTCACCCACTAGAGGACGGAACATTCAGTACTTC
once	TRBV6-5	TRBD1	TRBJ1-6	CASSRTGENSPLHF	TGTGCCAGCAGTAGGACAGGGGAGAATTCACCCCTCCACTTT
NA	TRBV28	TRBD2	TRBJ2-7	CASSLELRAGGMSYEQYF	TGTGCCAGCAGTTTAGAATTGCGTGCGGGAGGGATGAGTTACGAGCAGTACTTC
NA	TRBV7-9	NA	TRBJ2-7	CASSLGYGVSYEQYF	TGTGCCAGCAGCTTAGGCTACGGGGTCTCCTACGAGCAGTACTTC